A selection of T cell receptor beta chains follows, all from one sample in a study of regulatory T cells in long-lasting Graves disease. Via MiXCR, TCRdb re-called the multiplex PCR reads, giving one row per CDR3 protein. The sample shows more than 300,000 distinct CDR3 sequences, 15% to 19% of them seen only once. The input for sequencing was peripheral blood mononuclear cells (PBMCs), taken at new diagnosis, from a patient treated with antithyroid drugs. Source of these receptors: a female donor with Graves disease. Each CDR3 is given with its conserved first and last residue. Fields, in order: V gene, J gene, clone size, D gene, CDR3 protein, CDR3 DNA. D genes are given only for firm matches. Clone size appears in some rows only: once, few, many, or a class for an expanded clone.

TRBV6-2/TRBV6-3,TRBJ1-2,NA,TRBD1,CASSETGVYCGYTF,TGTGCCAGCAGTGAGACAGGGGTTTACTGTGGCTACACCTTC
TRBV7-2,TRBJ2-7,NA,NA,CASSWTALSSYEQYF,TGTGCCAGCTCGTGGACAGCTTTAAGCTCCTACGAGCAGTACTTC
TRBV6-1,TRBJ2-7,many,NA,CASSYPRSREQYF,TGTGCCAGCAGCTATCCGAGATCGCGGGAGCAGTACTTC
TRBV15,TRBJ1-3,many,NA,CATSRDGGTGNTIYF,TGTGCCACCAGCAGAGATGGGGGGACCGGAAACACCATATATTTT
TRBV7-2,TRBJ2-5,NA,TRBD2,CASSSGTSIETQYF,TGTGCCAGCAGCTCCGGGACTAGCATCGAGACCCAGTACTTC
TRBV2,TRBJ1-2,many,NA,CASPGTTPNYGYTF,TGTGCCAGCCCAGGGACAACCCCTAACTATGGCTACACCTTC
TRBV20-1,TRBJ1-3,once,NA,CSARDRRRLVSGNTIYF,TGCAGTGCTAGAGACCGACGACGCCTGGTCTCTGGAAACACCATATATTTT
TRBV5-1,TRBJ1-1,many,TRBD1,CASSLKQGATEAFF,TGCGCCAGCAGCTTAAAACAGGGGGCAACTGAAGCTTTCTTT
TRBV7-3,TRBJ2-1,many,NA,CASSLGGGPYNEQFF,TGTGCCAGCAGCCTAGGGGGGGGGCCTTACAATGAGCAGTTCTTC
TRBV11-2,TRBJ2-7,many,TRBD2,CASSPGGRLAGSWSYEQYF,TGTGCCAGCAGCCCGGGGGGGAGACTAGCGGGTTCCTGGTCCTACGAGCAGTACTTC
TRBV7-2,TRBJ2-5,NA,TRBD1,CACSGDGTGKETQYF,TGTGCCTGCTCTGGGGACGGGACAGGGAAAGAGACCCAGTACTTC
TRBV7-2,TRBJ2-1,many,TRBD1,CASSSGQGWNF,TGTGCCAGCAGCTCAGGACAGGGTTGGAACTTC
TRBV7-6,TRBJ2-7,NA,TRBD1,CASSLARGTGKPYEQYF,TGTGCCAGCAGCTTAGCGCGAGGGACAGGGAAGCCCTACGAGCAGTACTTC
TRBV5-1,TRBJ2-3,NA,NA,CASSSRTPTDTQYF,TGCGCCAGCAGCTCCCGGACCCCCACAGATACGCAGTATTTT
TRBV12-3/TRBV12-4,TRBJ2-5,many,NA,CASSLIIGGRETQYF,TGTGCCAGCAGTTTAATTATCGGGGGGCGGGAGACCCAGTACTTC
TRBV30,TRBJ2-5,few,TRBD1,CAWSPKGAGGQETQYF,TGTGCCTGGAGCCCTAAAGGGGCAGGGGGACAAGAGACCCAGTACTTC
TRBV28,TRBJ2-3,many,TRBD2,CASSTSGRSDTQYF,TGTGCCAGCAGTACTAGCGGGAGGTCAGATACGCAGTATTTT
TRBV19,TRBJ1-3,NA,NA,CASTTQGSSGNTIYF,TGTGCCAGTACCACGCAGGGGAGCTCTGGAAACACCATATATTTT
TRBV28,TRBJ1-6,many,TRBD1,CATIRTGGISPLHF,TGTGCCACCATAAGGACAGGGGGGATTTCACCCCTCCACTTT
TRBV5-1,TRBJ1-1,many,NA,CASSLVWGEGTEAFF,TGCGCCAGCAGCTTGGTCTGGGGCGAGGGCACTGAAGCTTTCTTT
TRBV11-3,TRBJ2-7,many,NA,CASSSGQAHEQYF,TGTGCCAGCAGCTCCGGCCAGGCCCACGAGCAGTACTTC
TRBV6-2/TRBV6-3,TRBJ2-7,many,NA,CASSYGWPAYEQYF,TGTGCCAGCAGTTATGGATGGCCTGCCTACGAGCAGTACTTC
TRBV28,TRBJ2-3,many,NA,CASSPLASDTQYF,TGTGCCAGCAGCCCTCTAGCCTCAGATACGCAGTATTTT
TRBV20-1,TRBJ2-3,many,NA,CSARDPWGRRERTRVRTDTQYF,TGCAGTGCTAGAGACCCGTGGGGACGGCGGGAACGGACCCGTGTTAGGACAGATACGCAGTATTTT
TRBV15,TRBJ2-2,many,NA,CATSRGETGELFF,TGTGCCACCAGCAGGGGCGAAACCGGGGAGCTGTTTTTT
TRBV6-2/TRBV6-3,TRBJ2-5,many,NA,CASSEQGRETQYF,TGTGCCAGCAGTGAACAGGGCCGGGAGACCCAGTACTTC
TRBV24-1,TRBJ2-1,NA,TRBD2,CATSEGTSGGYNEQFF,TGTGCCACCAGTGAAGGGACTAGCGGAGGATACAATGAGCAGTTCTTC
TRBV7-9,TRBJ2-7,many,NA,CASSLGILEDRIYEQYF,TGTGCCAGCAGCTTAGGCATTTTAGAGGACAGAATTTACGAGCAGTACTTC
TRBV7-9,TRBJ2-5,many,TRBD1,CASSRWTGYQETQYF,TGTGCCAGCAGCCGATGGACAGGCTACCAAGAGACCCAGTACTTC
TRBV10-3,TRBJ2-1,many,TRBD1,CAISSTGTGALNEQFF,TGTGCCATCAGCTCAACCGGGACAGGGGCGCTCAATGAGCAGTTCTTC
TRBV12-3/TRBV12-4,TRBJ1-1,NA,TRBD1,CASSRDRGTKAFF,TGTGCCAGCAGCCGCGACAGGGGTACTAAAGCTTTCTTT
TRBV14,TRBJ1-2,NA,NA,CASSYGGTVWSYTF,TGTGCCAGCAGCTACGGGGGGACCGTCTGGAGCTACACCTTC
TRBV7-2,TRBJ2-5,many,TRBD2,CASSLAGGGAGETQYF,TGTGCCAGCAGCTTAGCCGGCGGGGGGGCCGGAGAGACCCAGTACTTC
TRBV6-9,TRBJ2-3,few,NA,CASSSWDHTDTQYF,TGTGCCAGCAGTTCTTGGGACCACACAGATACGCAGTATTTT
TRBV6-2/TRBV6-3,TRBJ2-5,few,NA,CASRAGTKYQETQYF,TGTGCCAGCAGAGCCGGGACAAAGTACCAAGAGACCCAGTACTTC
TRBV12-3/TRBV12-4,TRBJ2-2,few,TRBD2,CASSLVAGDTGELFF,TGTGCCAGCAGTTTAGTAGCGGGAGACACCGGGGAGCTGTTTTTT
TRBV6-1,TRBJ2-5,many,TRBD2,CASSELGRLAAQETQYF,TGTGCCAGCAGTGAATTGGGGAGACTAGCGGCCCAAGAGACCCAGTACTTC
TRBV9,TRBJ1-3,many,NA,CASSPGQSGNTIYF,TGTGCCAGCAGCCCTGGGCAGTCTGGAAACACCATATATTTT
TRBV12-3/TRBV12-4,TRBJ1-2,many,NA,CASSLASNYGYTF,TGTGCCAGCAGTTTAGCCAGTAACTATGGCTACACCTTC
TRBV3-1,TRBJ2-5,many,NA,CASSQYWKGGRDETQYF,TGTGCCAGCAGCCAGTATTGGAAGGGGGGGCGGGATGAGACCCAGTACTTC
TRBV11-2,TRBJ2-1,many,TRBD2,CASSQPAAGVDEQFF,TGTGCCAGCAGCCAACCCGCGGCGGGAGTGGATGAGCAGTTCTTC
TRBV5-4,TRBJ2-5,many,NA,CASSLELGAGDQETQYF,TGTGCCAGCAGCCTGGAACTAGGAGCGGGTGATCAAGAGACCCAGTACTTC
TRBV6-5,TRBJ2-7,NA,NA,CASSYSRVGYEQYF,TGTGCCAGCAGTTACTCGAGGGTCGGGTACGAGCAGTACTTC
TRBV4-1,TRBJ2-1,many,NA,CASSPWEGRTYNEQFF,TGCGCCAGCAGCCCCTGGGAAGGACGGACATACAATGAGCAGTTCTTC
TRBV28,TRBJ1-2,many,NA,CASSFAGGGYTF,TGTGCCAGCAGTTTTGCTGGGGGTGGCTACACCTTC